This T cell receptor beta chain derives from a study of blood T cells in healthy people across ages. This clonotype occurred a few times. Its target is unknown. Each of the donors had 8 to 10 milliliters of peripheral blood drawn into EDTA-treated Vacutainer tubes. Study conclusions and caveats: A conclusive naive versus antigen-experienced comparison was prevented by the unsorted PBMCs.

This CDR3 is 16 amino acids long. Looked up from germline, CDR1 is SGHRS and CDR2 is YFSETQ. Trimming removed 0 bases from V and 2 bases from J, with 13 bases in between. Primed by a sample-barcoded 5' primer and a J-beta primer mix, a second PCR proceeded for 7 to 11 cycles. The template-switch adaptor, which had 12 random nucleotides, put a tag on each cDNA molecule. Every sample returned 2.5 million or more CDR3-containing paired-end reads. A single record per CDR3 protein comes from TCRdb applying MiXCR to the 5' RACE reads. The sample has about 570,000 distinct CDR3 sequences, 25% to 30% seen once; the top ten hold roughly 18%.

Sequences were obtained from blood. The chain is built from TRBV5-1 and TRBJ2-3; tentative D call: TRBD2 (6 bases). The receptor was derived from a woman between 65 and 79 years old in good health. CDR3: CASSLVVAANTDTQYF. In nucleotides, the CDR3 is TGCGCCAGCAGCTTGGTGGTAGCGGCAAACACAGATACGCAGTATTTT.